A single count supports the clone carrying this T cell receptor (beta chain). Measured with immunoSEQ multiplex PCR; TCRdb has only the in-frame clones, and not every one. This repertoire shows roughly 100,000 clones, about 88% found once; its top ten account for around 1.3%. Germline-derived CDR1 and CDR2 are LNHDA and SQIVND (reference sequence). CDR3 length: 13 residues. After removal of 8 bases from V and 5 bases from J, the junction contained 3 bases not matched to a gene. The sample is drawn from a study of control samples from healthy donors and cancer patients. The sequence was collected from a woman in her forties or fifties in good health. The specimen sequenced was blood. The rearrangement joins TRBV19 to TRBJ1-5; 10 bases fit TRBD1. The CDR3 loop reads CASADRGDQPQHF. DNA of the CDR3: TGTGCCAGTGCGGACAGGGGGGATCAGCCCCAGCATTTT.